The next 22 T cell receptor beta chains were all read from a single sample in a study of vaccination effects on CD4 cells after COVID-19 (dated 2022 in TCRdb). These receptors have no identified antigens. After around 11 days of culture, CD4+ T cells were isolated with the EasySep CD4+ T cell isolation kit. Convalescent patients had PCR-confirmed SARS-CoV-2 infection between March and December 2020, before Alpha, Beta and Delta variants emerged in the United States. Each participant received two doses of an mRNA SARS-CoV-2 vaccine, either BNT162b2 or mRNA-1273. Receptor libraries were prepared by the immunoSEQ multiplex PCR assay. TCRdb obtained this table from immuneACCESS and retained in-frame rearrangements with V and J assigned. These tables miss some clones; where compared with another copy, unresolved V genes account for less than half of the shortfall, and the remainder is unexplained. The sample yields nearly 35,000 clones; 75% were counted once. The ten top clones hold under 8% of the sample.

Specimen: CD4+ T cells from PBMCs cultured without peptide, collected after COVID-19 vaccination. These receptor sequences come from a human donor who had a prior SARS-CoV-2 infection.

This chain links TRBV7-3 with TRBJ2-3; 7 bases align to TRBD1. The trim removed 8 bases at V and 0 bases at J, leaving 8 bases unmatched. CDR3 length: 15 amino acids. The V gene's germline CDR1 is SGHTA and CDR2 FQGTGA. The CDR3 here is CASRRDRYSTDTQYF. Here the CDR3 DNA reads TGTGCCAGCCGCCGGGACAGATATAGCACAGATACGCAGTATTTT.

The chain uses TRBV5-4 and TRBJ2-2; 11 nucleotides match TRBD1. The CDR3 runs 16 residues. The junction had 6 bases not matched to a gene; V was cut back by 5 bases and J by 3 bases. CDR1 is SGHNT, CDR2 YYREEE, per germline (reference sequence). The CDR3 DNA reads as TGTGCCAGCAGTTTTGGACAGGGGGCGCACACCGGGGAGCTGTTTTTT. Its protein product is CASSFGQGAHTGELFF.

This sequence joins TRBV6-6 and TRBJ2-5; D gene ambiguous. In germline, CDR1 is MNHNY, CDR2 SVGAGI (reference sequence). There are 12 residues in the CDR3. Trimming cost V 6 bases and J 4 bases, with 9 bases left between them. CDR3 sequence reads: CASRLGRETQYF. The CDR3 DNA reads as TGTGCCAGCAGGCTCGGACGAGAGACCCAGTACTTC.

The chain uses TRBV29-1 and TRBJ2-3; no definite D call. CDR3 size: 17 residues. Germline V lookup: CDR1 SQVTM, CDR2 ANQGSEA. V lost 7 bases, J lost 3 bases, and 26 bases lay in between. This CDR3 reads CSATSSHLSWSTDTQYF. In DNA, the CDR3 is TGCAGCGCAACGTCCTCTCATCTGAGTTGGAGTACAGATACGCAGTATTTT.

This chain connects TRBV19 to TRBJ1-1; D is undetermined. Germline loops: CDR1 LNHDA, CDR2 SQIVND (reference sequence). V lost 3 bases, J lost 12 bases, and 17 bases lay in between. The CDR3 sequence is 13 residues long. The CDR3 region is CASSILDGMGTFF. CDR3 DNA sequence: TGTGCCAGTAGTATCCTGGACGGGATGGGGACTTTCTTT.

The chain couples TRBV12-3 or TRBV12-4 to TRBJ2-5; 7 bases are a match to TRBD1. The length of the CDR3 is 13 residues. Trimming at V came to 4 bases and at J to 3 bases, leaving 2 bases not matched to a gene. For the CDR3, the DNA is TGTGCCAGCAGTTCGACAGGGAAAGAGACCCAGTACTTC. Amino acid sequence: CASSSTGKETQYF.

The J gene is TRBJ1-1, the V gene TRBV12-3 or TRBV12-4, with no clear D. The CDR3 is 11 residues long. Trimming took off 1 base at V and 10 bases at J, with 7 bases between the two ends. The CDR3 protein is CASSLGSSAFF. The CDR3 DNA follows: TGTGCCAGCAGTTTAGGGTCGTCAGCTTTCTTT.

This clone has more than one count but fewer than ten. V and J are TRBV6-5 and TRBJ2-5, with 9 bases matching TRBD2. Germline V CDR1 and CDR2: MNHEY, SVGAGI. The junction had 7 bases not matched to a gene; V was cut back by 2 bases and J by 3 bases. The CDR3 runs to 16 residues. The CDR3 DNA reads TGTGCCAGCAGTTACGGGGGGACTAGCCGCAAAGAGACCCAGTACTTC. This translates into CASSYGGTSRKETQYF.

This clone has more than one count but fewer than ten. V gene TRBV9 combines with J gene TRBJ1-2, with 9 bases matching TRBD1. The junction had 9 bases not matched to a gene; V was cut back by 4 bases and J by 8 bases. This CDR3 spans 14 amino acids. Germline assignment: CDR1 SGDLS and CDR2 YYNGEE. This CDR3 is CASSPMGQGSGYTF. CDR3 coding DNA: TGTGCCAGCAGCCCGATGGGACAGGGCTCCGGCTACACCTTC.

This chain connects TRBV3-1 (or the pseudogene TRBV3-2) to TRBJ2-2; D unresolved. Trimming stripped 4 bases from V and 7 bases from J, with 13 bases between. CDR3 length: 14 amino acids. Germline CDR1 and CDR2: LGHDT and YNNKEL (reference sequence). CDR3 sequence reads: CASSRRTVGGELFF. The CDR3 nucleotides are TGTGCCAGCAGCCGACGGACGGTCGGCGGGGAGCTGTTTTTT.

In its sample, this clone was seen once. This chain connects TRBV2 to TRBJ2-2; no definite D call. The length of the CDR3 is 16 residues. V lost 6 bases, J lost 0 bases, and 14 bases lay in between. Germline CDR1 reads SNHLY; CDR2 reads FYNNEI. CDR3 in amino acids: CASSESWAANTGELFF. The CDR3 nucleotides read TGTGCCAGCAGCGAATCATGGGCAGCGAACACCGGGGAGCTGTTTTTT.

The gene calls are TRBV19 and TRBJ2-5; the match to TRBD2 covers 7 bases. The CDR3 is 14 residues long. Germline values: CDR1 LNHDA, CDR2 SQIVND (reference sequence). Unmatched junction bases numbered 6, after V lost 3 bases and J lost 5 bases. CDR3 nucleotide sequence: TGTGCCAGTAGTATTTTGGGGACTATGGAGACCCAGTACTTC. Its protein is CASSILGTMETQYF.

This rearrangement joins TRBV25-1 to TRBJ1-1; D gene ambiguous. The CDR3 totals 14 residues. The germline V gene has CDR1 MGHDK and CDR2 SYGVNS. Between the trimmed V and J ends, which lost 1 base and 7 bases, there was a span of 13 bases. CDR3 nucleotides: TGTGCCAGCAGTGAATGGGCCGGGGTTGATGAAGCTTTCTTT. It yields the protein CASSEWAGVDEAFF.

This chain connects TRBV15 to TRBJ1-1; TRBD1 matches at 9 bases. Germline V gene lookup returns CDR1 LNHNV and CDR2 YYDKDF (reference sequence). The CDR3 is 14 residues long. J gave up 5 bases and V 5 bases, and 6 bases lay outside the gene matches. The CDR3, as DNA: TGTGCCACCAGCGTAACAGGGGGCCGGACTGAAGCTTTCTTT. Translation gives CATSVTGGRTEAFF.

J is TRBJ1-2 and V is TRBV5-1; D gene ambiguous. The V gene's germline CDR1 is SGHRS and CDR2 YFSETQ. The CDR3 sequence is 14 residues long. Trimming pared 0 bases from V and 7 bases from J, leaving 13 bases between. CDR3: CASSLVRTGVGYTF. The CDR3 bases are TGCGCCAGCAGCTTGGTTAGGACTGGAGTTGGCTACACCTTC.

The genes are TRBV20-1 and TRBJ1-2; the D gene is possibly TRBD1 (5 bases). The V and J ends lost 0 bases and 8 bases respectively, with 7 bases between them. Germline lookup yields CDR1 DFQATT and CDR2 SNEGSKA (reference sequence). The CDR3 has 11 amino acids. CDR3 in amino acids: CSARDRGGYTF. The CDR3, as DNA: TGCAGTGCTAGAGATAGGGGCGGCTACACCTTC.

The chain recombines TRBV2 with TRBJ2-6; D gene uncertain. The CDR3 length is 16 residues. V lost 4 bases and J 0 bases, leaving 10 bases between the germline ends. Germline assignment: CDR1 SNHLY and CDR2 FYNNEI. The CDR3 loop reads CASSGARSSGANVLTF. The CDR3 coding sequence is TGTGCCAGCAGTGGGGCCCGGTCCTCTGGGGCCAACGTCCTGACTTTC. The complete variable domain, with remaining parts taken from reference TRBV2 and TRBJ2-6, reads EPEVTQTPSHQVTQMGQEVILRCVPISNHLYFYWYRQILGQKVEFLVSFYNNEISEKSEIFDDQFSVERPDGSNFTLKIRSTKLEDSAMYFCASSGARSSGANVLTFGAGSRLTVL.

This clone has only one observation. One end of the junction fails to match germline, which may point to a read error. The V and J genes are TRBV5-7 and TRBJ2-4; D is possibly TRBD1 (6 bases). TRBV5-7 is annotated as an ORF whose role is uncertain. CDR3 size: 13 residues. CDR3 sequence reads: CASSVDIQGDSPF. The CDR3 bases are TGTGCCAGCAGCGTCGATATACAGGGCGATAGCCCCTTC.

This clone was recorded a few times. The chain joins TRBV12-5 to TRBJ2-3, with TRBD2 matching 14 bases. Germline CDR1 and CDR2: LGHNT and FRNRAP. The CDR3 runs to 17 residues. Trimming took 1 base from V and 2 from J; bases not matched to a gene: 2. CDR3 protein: CASGLGLAGGITDTQYF. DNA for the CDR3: TGTGCTAGTGGTTTGGGACTAGCGGGAGGGATCACAGATACGCAGTATTTT.

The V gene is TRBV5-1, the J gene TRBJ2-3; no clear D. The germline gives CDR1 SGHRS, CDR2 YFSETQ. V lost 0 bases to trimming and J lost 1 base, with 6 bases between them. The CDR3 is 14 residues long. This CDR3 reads CASSLESGTDTQYF. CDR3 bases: TGCGCCAGCAGCTTGGAATCGGGCACAGATACGCAGTATTTT. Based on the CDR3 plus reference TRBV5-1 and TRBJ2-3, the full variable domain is KAGVTQTPRYLIKTRGQQVTLSCSPISGHRSVSWYQQTPGQGLQFLFEYFSETQRNKGNFPGRFSGRQFSNSRSEMNVSTLELGDSALYLCASSLESGTDTQYFGPGTRLTVL.

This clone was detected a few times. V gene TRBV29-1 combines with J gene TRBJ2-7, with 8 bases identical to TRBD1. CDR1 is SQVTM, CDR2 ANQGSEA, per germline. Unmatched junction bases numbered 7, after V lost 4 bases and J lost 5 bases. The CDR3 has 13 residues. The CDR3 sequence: CSVVGDRKDEQYF. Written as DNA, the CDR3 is TGCAGCGTTGTCGGGGACAGGAAGGACGAGCAGTACTTC.

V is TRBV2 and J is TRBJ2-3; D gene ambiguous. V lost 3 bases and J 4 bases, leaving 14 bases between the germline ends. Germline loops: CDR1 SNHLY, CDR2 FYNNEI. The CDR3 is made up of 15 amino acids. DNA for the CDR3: TGTGCCAGCAGTGACGGACGAGCCACATCAGATACGCAGTATTTT. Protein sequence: CASSDGRATSDTQYF.